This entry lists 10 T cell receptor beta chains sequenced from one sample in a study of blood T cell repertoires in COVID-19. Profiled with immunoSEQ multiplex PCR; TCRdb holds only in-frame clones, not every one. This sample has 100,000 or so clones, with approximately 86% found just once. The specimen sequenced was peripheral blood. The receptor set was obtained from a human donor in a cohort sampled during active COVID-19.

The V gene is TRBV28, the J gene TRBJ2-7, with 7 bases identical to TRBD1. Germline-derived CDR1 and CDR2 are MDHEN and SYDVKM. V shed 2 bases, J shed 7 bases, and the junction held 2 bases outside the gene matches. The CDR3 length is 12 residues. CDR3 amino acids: CASSLIQGEQYF. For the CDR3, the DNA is TGTGCCAGCAGTTTAATACAGGGGGAGCAGTACTTC.

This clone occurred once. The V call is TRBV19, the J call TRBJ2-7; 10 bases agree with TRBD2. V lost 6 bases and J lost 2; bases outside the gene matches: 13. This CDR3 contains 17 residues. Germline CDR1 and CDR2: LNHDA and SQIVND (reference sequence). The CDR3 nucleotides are TGTGCCAGTAGCCAAACTGGCACTAGCGGGATTACCTACGAGCAGTACTTC. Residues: CASSQTGTSGITYEQYF.

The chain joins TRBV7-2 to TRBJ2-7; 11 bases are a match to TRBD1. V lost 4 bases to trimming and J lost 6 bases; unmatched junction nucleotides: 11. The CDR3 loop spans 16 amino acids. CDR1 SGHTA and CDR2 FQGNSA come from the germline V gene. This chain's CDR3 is CASSSQPPGTGGEQYF. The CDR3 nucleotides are TGTGCCAGCAGCTCACAACCGCCCGGGACAGGGGGCGAGCAGTACTTC.

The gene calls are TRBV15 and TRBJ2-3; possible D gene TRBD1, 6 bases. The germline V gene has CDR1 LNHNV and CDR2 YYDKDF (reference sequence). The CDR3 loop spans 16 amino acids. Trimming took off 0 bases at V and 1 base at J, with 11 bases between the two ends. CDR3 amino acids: CATSREQGRGTDTQYF. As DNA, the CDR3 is TGTGCCACCAGCAGAGAACAGGGAAGGGGCACAGATACGCAGTATTTT.

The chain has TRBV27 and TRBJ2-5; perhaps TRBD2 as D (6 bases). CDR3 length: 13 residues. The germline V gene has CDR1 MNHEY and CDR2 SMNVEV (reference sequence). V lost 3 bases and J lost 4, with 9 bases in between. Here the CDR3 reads CASSLAGTETQYF. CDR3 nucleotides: TGTGCCAGCAGTTTGGCGGGGACAGAGACCCAGTACTTC.

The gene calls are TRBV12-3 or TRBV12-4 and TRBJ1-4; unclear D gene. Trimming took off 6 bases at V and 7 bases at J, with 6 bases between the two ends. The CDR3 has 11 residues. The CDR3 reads CASRESEKLFF. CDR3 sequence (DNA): TGTGCCAGCAGGGAGAGTGAAAAACTGTTTTTT.

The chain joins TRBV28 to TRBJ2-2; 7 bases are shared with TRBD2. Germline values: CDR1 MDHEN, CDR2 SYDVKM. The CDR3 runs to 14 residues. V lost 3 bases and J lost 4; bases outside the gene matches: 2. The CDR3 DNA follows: TGTGCCAGCAGTTTTGTAGCGGGCACCGGGGAGCTGTTTTTT. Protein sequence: CASSFVAGTGELFF.

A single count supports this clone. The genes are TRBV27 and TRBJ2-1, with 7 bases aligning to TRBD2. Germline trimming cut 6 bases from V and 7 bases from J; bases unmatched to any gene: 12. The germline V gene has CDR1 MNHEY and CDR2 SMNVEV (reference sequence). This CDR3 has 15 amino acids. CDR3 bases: TGTGCCAGCAGCCTAGATGCGGGAGATTTAAATGAGCAGTTCTTC. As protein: CASSLDAGDLNEQFF.

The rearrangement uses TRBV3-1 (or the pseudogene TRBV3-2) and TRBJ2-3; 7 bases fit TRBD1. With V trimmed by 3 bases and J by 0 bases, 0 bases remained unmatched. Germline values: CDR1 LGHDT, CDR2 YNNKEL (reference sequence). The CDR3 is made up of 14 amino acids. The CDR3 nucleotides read TGTGCCAGCAGCCAGGACAGGAGCACAGATACGCAGTATTTT. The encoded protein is CASSQDRSTDTQYF.

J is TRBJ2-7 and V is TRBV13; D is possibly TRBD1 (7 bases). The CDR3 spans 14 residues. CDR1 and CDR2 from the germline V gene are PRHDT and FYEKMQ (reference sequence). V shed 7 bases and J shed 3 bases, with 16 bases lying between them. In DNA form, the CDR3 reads TGTGCCAGCACCGAAGGCAGGGGGGACTACGAGCAGTACTTC. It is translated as CASTEGRGDYEQYF.